These 16 T cell receptor beta chains originate from one sample sequenced in a study of blood T cell repertoires in COVID-19. Generated by immunoSEQ multiplex PCR, the TCRdb table keeps only in-frame clones and is missing some. The sample contains a few hundred thousand clones, over 70% of which appear only once. Material: PBMCs or T cells enriched from blood (not recorded which). These receptors were obtained from a woman between 40 and 55 years old who had been exposed to COVID-19.

This rearrangement joins TRBV27 to TRBJ2-1, with 12 bases identical to TRBD2. This CDR3 comprises 15 residues. Germline CDR1 reads MNHEY; CDR2 reads SMNVEV (reference sequence). V lost 4 bases, J lost 7 bases, and 5 bases stayed unmatched. CDR3 nucleotides: TGTGCCAGCAGTTCTAGCGGGAGGGGCCCAAATGAGCAGTTCTTC. Protein sequence: CASSSSGRGPNEQFF.

This clone occurred once. This rearrangement joins TRBV7-2 to TRBJ2-7, with D hard to call. The length of the CDR3 is 16 residues. Trimming removed 1 base from V and 0 bases from J, with 13 bases in between. Germline V gene lookup returns CDR1 SGHTA and CDR2 FQGNSA. CDR3 nucleotides: TGTGCCAGCAGCTTAGTCTCCGGGTCGAGCTCCTACGAGCAGTACTTC. The encoded protein is CASSLVSGSSSYEQYF.

The rearrangement uses TRBV6-5 and TRBJ2-1, with D tentatively TRBD2 (6 bases). Trimming took off 3 bases at V and 8 bases at J, with 14 bases between the two ends. Looked up from germline, CDR1 is MNHEY and CDR2 is SVGAGI. The CDR3 consists of 14 residues. The CDR3 DNA reads TGTGCCAGCAGTTATCTCGGGGGAGTCCATGAGCAGTTCTTC. Translation gives CASSYLGGVHEQFF.

The gene calls are TRBV5-3 and TRBJ2-1; D is perhaps TRBD1 (6 bases). Being an ORF, TRBV5-3 has a function that is uncertain. The CDR3 consists of 15 residues. The V and J ends lost 4 bases and 5 bases respectively, with 16 bases between them. The CDR3: CARSTDKWDNNEQFF. CDR3 nucleotide sequence: TGTGCCAGAAGCACGGACAAGTGGGACAACAATGAGCAGTTCTTC.

This CDR3 is CASSVAPGGTSYEQFF. The CDR3 DNA follows: TGTGCCAGCAGCGTAGCTCCGGGAGGGACTAGCTACGAGCAGTTCTTC. This rearrangement joins TRBV9 to TRBJ2-1; 9 bases match TRBD2. The germline V gene encodes CDR1 SGDLS and CDR2 YYNGEE. J was trimmed by 10 bases and V by 0 bases; bases with no gene match: 11. The CDR3 has 16 residues.

This chain links TRBV4-2 with TRBJ2-3, with TRBD2 identical over 8 bases. The CDR3 length is 17 residues. V dropped 3 bases and J dropped 0; count of bases not matched to a gene: 8. The germline CDR1 and CDR2 sequences are LGHNA and YNFKEQ. The CDR3: CASSQASGGASTDTQYF. The CDR3 bases are TGTGCCAGCAGCCAGGCATCCGGGGGGGCTAGCACAGATACGCAGTATTTT.

This clone was recorded once. V usage is TRBV3-1 (or the pseudogene TRBV3-2) and J usage is TRBJ1-1, with unresolved D. From germline, CDR1 is LGHDT and CDR2 YNNKEL (reference sequence). V was shortened by 4 bases and J by 1 base, with 13 bases between the two germline ends. CDR3 size: 15 residues. CDR3 DNA sequence: TGTGCCAGCAGCCCCTATCCCGGGAAGAACACTGAAGCTTTCTTT. Its translation is CASSPYPGKNTEAFF.

V usage is TRBV3-1 (or the pseudogene TRBV3-2) and J usage is TRBJ1-3; D is uncertain. Germline values: CDR1 LGHDT, CDR2 YNNKEL (reference sequence). V lost 1 base, J lost 8 bases, and 12 bases lay in between. This CDR3 has 14 residues. The CDR3: CASSQVAGFDTIYF. In DNA form, the CDR3 reads TGTGCCAGCAGCCAAGTGGCCGGGTTCGACACCATATATTTT.

The V call is TRBV7-2, the J call TRBJ1-1, with 7 bases that match TRBD1. Trimming cost V 3 bases and J 2 bases; bases outside gene matches: 3. This CDR3 comprises 14 residues. Germline V gene lookup returns CDR1 SGHTA and CDR2 FQGNSA. CDR3 sequence reads: CASSFRTGNTEAFF. The CDR3 bases are TGTGCCAGCAGCTTTAGGACAGGTAACACTGAAGCTTTCTTT.

The rearrangement joins TRBV2 to TRBJ1-5; D call uncertain. The CDR3 totals 14 residues. Trimming pared 4 bases from V and 3 bases from J, leaving 10 bases between. In germline, CDR1 is SNHLY, CDR2 FYNNEI. CDR3 DNA: TGTGCCAGCAGTGGGACGGGAAACAATCAGCCCCAGCATTTT. It translates to CASSGTGNNQPQHF.

This chain uses TRBV5-4 with TRBJ1-2, with 7 bases identical to TRBD1. Germline V gene sequence: CDR1 SGHNT, CDR2 YYREEE (reference sequence). The CDR3 runs to 15 residues. V shed 4 bases and J 3 bases; nucleotides not matched to a gene: 9. Here the CDR3 reads CASSPGHRGHYGYTF. In nucleotides, the CDR3 is TGTGCCAGCAGCCCCGGCCACAGGGGCCACTATGGCTACACCTTC.

The rearrangement uses TRBV7-9 and TRBJ2-5; D perhaps matches TRBD2 (6 bases). V was trimmed by 3 bases and J by 0 bases, leaving 11 bases between them. Germline values: CDR1 SEHNR, CDR2 FQNEAQ (reference sequence). CDR3 length: 15 residues. The CDR3 nucleotides are TGTGCCAGCAGCTTGGGGACTGGCTACCAAGAGACCCAGTACTTC. It yields the protein CASSLGTGYQETQYF.

V gene TRBV10-3 combines with J gene TRBJ1-5, with a tentative D call TRBD1 (5 bases). V lost 2 bases and J lost 5, with 10 bases in between. The CDR3 length is 14 residues. CDR1 and CDR2 from the germline V gene are ENHRY and SYGVKD. The CDR3 nucleotides read TGTGCCATCAGTGAGGGGGGGGAGTATCAGCCCCAGCATTTT. Protein: CAISEGGEYQPQHF.

This clone has only a few counts. The chain joins TRBV5-1 to TRBJ1-1; the match to TRBD1 covers 8 bases. The CDR3 totals 16 residues. Germline V lookup: CDR1 SGHRS, CDR2 YFSETQ. V was clipped by 3 bases and J by 1 base; unmatched bases: 8. CDR3 nucleotide sequence: TGCGCCAGCAGCTCAGGACAGGGAGGTAGGAACACTGAAGCTTTCTTT. Translated: CASSSGQGGRNTEAFF.

This rearrangement joins TRBV7-8 to TRBJ1-5; 7 nucleotides line up with TRBD1. Germline values: CDR1 SGHVS, CDR2 FQNEAQ. V trimming: 5 bases; J trimming: 7 bases; junction bases outside the gene matches: 2. The CDR3 sequence is 12 residues long. For the CDR3, the DNA is TGTGCCAGCAGCACCAGGGGGCAGCCCCAGCATTTT. This sequence encodes CASSTRGQPQHF.

On this clone itself: Germline and junction disagree at one end, which may indicate a read error. The J gene is TRBJ1-6, the V gene TRBV12-3 or TRBV12-4, with D tentatively TRBD1 (6 bases). This CDR3 spans 12 amino acids. CDR3 in DNA: TGTGCCAGCTCCCCAGGGGCCAGGGCGCTTCGGTTT. As protein: CASSPGARALRF.